A single sample is the source of the 27 T cell receptor beta chains below, sequenced in a study of regulatory T cells in long-lasting Graves disease. As to time point: newly diagnosed GD, antithyroid drugs for less than 3 months. The authors made the TCR library using RNA they extracted from PBMCs. The authors built TCR beta libraries using iRepertoire HTBI primers and Arm-PCR of CDR3 regions. From the multiplex PCR reads, TCRdb called clonotypes with MiXCR, one entry per CDR3 protein. The sample records approximately 400,000 distinct CDR3 sequences, roughly a sixth being singletons. This specimen was peripheral blood mononuclear cells (PBMCs), taken at new diagnosis, from a patient treated with antithyroid drugs. The receptors here all came from a female donor with Graves disease.

Turning to this clonotype: A clone one base away is much larger, so this may be a read error. This rearrangement joins TRBV12-5 to TRBJ1-1; 8 bases are a match to TRBD1. V shed 6 bases and J 3 bases; nucleotides not matched to a gene: 3. There are 13 residues in the CDR3. In germline, CDR1 is LGHNT, CDR2 FRNRAP. CDR3 coding DNA: TGTGCTAGTGGGAGACAGGGGTACACTGAAGCTTTCTTT. Translation gives CASGRQGYTEAFF.

V and J are TRBV18 and TRBJ2-1; D is ambiguous. The CDR3 covers 13 residues. V was shortened by 4 bases and J by 5 bases, with 9 bases between the two germline ends. Germline CDR1 is KGHSH and CDR2 is LQKENI. The CDR3 DNA reads as TGTGCCAGCTCACATAACCGGGACAATGAGCAGTTCTTC. Translated, it gives CASSHNRDNEQFF.

Turning to this clonotype: Just one base apart from a much larger clone, this may be a read error. The chain joins TRBV7-2 to TRBJ1-3, with a weak D call TRBD1 (6 bases). Germline loops: CDR1 SGHTA, CDR2 FQGNSA. V lost 5 bases to trimming and J lost 8 bases, with 19 bases between them. CDR3 size: 15 residues. The CDR3 nucleotides are TGTGCCAGCAGCCCTGAAACAGGGAGCGGAGACACCATATATTTT. Translating gives CASSPETGSGDTIYF.

This clonotype was counted ten times or more. The chain links TRBV7-2 to TRBJ2-7, with D possibly being TRBD1 (5 bases). CDR1 SGHTA and CDR2 FQGNSA come from the germline V gene. V lost 7 bases and J 6 bases, leaving 13 bases between the germline ends. This CDR3 is built from 12 residues. CDR3 residues: CASNAERGEQYF. CDR3 DNA: TGTGCCAGCAACGCGGAAAGGGGCGAGCAGTACTTC. Looking up the rest from reference TRBV7-2 and TRBJ2-7 gives the full variable domain: GAGVSQSPSNKVTEKGKDVELRCDPISGHTALYWYRQSLGQGLEFLIYFQGNSAPDKSGLPSDRFSAERTGGSVSTLTIQRTQQEDSAVYLCASNAERGEQYFGPGTRLTVT.

This clonotype was observed at least ten times. This chain uses TRBV5-1 with TRBJ2-7; TRBD2 matches at 8 bases. The CDR3 extends over 13 amino acids. The germline V gene encodes CDR1 SGHRS and CDR2 YFSETQ. V lost 0 bases and J lost 9; bases outside the gene matches: 5. CDR3 sequence: CASSLGSGRWQYF. CDR3 nucleotides: TGCGCCAGCAGCTTGGGGAGCGGGAGATGGCAGTACTTC.

Ten or more counts support this clonotype. Mismatch with germline at one junction end may stem from a read error. V and J are TRBV5-1 and TRBJ1-5; 7 bases align to TRBD1. The germline gives CDR1 SGHRS, CDR2 YFSETQ. The CDR3 is made up of 12 amino acids. The DNA of the CDR3 is TGCGCCAGCAGCTTGGCAGGGGGGGACGTCGTTTTT. This codes for CASSLAGGDVVF.

This clonotype occurred many times. The chain uses TRBV6-1 and TRBJ2-5; tentative D call: TRBD1 (6 bases). The CDR3 runs 14 residues. V shed 1 base and J shed 5 bases, with 11 bases lying between them. Germline CDR1 is MNHNS and CDR2 is SASEGT. CDR3 nucleotide sequence: TGTGCCAGCAGTGAAGGCCAGGGGCGGGAGACCCAGTACTTC. Its protein product is CASSEGQGRETQYF.

This clonotype was counted ten times or more. The chain recombines TRBV12-3 or TRBV12-4 with TRBJ2-3; 9 nucleotides line up with TRBD1. The CDR3 loop spans 15 amino acids. The ends lost 8 bases at V and 3 bases at J; junction bases unmatched: 9. CDR3 sequence reads: CASGKGQGWTDTQYF. The CDR3 DNA is TGTGCCAGCGGAAAGGGACAGGGCTGGACAGATACGCAGTATTTT.

Many counts were recorded for this clonotype. The genes are TRBV7-3 and TRBJ1-1, with 7 bases fitting TRBD1. CDR3 length: 18 residues. V gave up 5 bases and J gave up 0 bases; unmatched junction bases: 15. CDR1 and CDR2 from the germline V gene are SGHTA and FQGTGA. The CDR3 region has the DNA TGTGCCAGCAGCCGTGGTAACACAGGGGTTAAAATGAACACTGAAGCTTTCTTT. The encoded protein is CASSRGNTGVKMNTEAFF.

The chain combines TRBV4-1 with TRBJ1-2; D possibly corresponds to TRBD1 (6 bases). V gave up 0 bases and J gave up 10 bases, with 18 bases separating them. CDR1 and CDR2 from the germline V gene are MGHRA and YSYEKL. CDR3 length equals 15 residues. CDR3 in amino acids: CASSQEWGQPEHYTF. The CDR3 DNA reads TGCGCCAGCAGCCAAGAATGGGGGCAGCCGGAACACTACACCTTC.

At least ten counts were recorded for this clonotype. This chain uses TRBV12-3 or TRBV12-4 with TRBJ1-1; no firm D call. The CDR3 has 14 amino acids. The germline V and J ends were trimmed by 5 bases and 5 bases, with 15 bases remaining between them. The CDR3 sequence is CASSPTSGGTEAFF. In DNA, the CDR3 is TGTGCCAGCAGTCCAACTAGCGGAGGAACTGAAGCTTTCTTT.

This clonotype turned up a few times. The chain joins TRBV5-1 to TRBJ2-2; D is unresolved. V was trimmed by 1 base and J by 3 bases, leaving 22 bases between them. CDR3 length: 19 amino acids. Germline V gives CDR1 SGHRS, CDR2 YFSETQ. The CDR3 region has the DNA TGCGCCAGCAGCTTGTTATTTCGCACACCTCCGTATCACACCGGGGAGCTGTTTTTT. Translation gives CASSLLFRTPPYHTGELFF.

This clonotype was seen ten or more times. The chain combines TRBV29-1 with TRBJ2-1, with TRBD2 identical over 7 bases. Germline V lookup: CDR1 SQVTM, CDR2 ANQGSEA. V lost 2 bases and J lost 9; bases outside the gene matches: 13. CDR3 size: 15 residues. As DNA, the CDR3 is TGCAGCGTTGAAACTAGCGAGCGGAGGGTAGGTGAGCAGTTCTTC. Translated, it gives CSVETSERRVGEQFF.

In this sample, this clonotype turned up many times. It is unclear where the CDR3 begins or ends on the DNA, so no DNA is shown, and the CDR3 is as TCRdb lists it. The V call is TRBV5-5, the J call TRBJ2-4; the DNA was not compared with TRBD1, the D call given in the table. The CDR3 is made up of 14 amino acids, end residues included. Germline CDR1 reads SGHKS; CDR2 reads YYEKEE (reference sequence). CDR3 region: CASSFGQGATQGYF.

This clonotype has a count of ten or more. V and J are TRBV27 and TRBJ2-3; D unresolved. V lost 3 bases to trimming and J lost 4 bases, with 14 bases between them. Germline V lookup: CDR1 MNHEY, CDR2 SMNVEV (reference sequence). The CDR3 sequence is 15 residues long. This chain's CDR3 is CASSLGSEAPDTQYF. The CDR3 coding sequence is TGTGCCAGCAGTTTGGGATCGGAAGCCCCAGATACGCAGTATTTT.

This clonotype was detected only once. An end of the junction does not agree with germline; a read error may underlie this. V gene TRBV3-1 combines with J gene TRBJ2-5, with 8 bases matching TRBD2. The CDR3 is 16 residues long. Germline-derived CDR1 and CDR2 are LGHDT and YNNKEL (reference sequence). DNA for the CDR3: TGTGCCAGCAGCCCCTTTACGGGGGGGCCAGGGGAGACCCGGTACTTC. The encoded protein is CASSPFTGGPGETRYF.

This clonotype showed up many times. The chain is built from TRBV27 and TRBJ2-7, with D possibly being TRBD1 (5 bases). CDR1 MNHEY and CDR2 SMNVEV come from the germline V gene (reference sequence). Between the trimmed V and J ends, which lost 6 bases and 3 bases, there was a span of 12 bases. The CDR3 runs 13 residues. DNA of the CDR3: TGTGCCAGCAGCAACAGGATAGTCTACGAGCAGTACTTC. It specifies CASSNRIVYEQYF.

This clonotype was observed many times. The chain employs TRBV12-3 or TRBV12-4 and TRBJ2-1; perhaps TRBD2 as D (6 bases). The CDR3 contains 14 residues. V shed 8 bases and J shed 4 bases, with 15 bases lying between them. CDR3: CASGRWDSYNEQFF. The CDR3 nucleotides read TGTGCCAGCGGGAGATGGGACTCTTACAATGAGCAGTTCTTC.

The chain has TRBV6-4 and TRBJ1-3, with 10 bases identical to TRBD1. The CDR3 loop spans 16 amino acids. V lost 0 bases to trimming and J lost 6 bases; unmatched junction nucleotides: 5. Germline CDR1 reads MRHNA; CDR2 reads SNTAGT. The CDR3 DNA follows: TGTGCCAGCAGTGACTCAGCAGGGACAGGGGCAAACACCATATATTTT. Translating gives CASSDSAGTGANTIYF.

In this sample, this clonotype turned up many times. This sequence joins TRBV19 and TRBJ2-7; 12 bases are shared with TRBD2. V trimming: 9 bases; J trimming: 2 bases; junction bases outside the gene matches: 14. There are 17 residues in the CDR3. From germline, CDR1 is LNHDA and CDR2 SQIVND (reference sequence). The CDR3 here is CASSRTSGAIFAYEQYF. The CDR3 DNA reads TGTGCCAGCTCTAGGACTAGCGGGGCCATCTTTGCCTACGAGCAGTACTTC.

This clonotype was seen ten or more times. V gene TRBV6-2 or TRBV6-3 combines with J gene TRBJ2-1; 8 bases agree with TRBD2. V gave up 11 bases and J gave up 2 bases; unmatched junction bases: 14. The CDR3 is 16 amino acids. The germline CDR1 and CDR2 sequences are MNHEY and SVGEGT. CDR3 DNA sequence: TGTGCCCCTTACGGGACGGGGGGGCCCCCCTACAATGAGCAGTTCTTC. Translating gives CAPYGTGGPPYNEQFF.

This clonotype has at least ten counts. This chain uses TRBV12-3 or TRBV12-4 with TRBJ1-1, with no clear D. With 1 base removed from V and 1 base from J, the gap between germline ends came to 7 bases. There are 14 residues in the CDR3. The CDR3 sequence is CASSLDKTNTEAFF. CDR3 nucleotide sequence: TGTGCCAGCAGTTTAGATAAGACGAACACTGAAGCTTTCTTT.

This clonotype was recorded at least ten times. The chain couples TRBV2 to TRBJ2-1; 9 bases are shared with TRBD2. The CDR3 consists of 16 residues. Germline V lookup: CDR1 SNHLY, CDR2 FYNNEI. V lost 5 bases to trimming and J lost 3 bases; unmatched junction nucleotides: 8. CDR3 coding DNA: TGTGCCAGCAGTCTTACTGGACTAGCGAACTACAATGAGCAGTTCTTC. It specifies CASSLTGLANYNEQFF. Full variable domain (missing parts from reference TRBV2 and TRBJ2-1): EPEVTQTPSHQVTQMGQEVILRCVPISNHLYFYWYRQILGQKVEFLVSFYNNEISEKSEIFDDQFSVERPDGSNFTLKIRSTKLEDSAMYFCASSLTGLANYNEQFFGPGTRLTVL.

At least ten counts were recorded for this clonotype. The chain joins TRBV4-1 to TRBJ2-7, with D unresolved. V shed 6 bases and J shed 2 bases, with 11 bases lying between them. This CDR3 is 13 amino acids long. Looked up from germline, CDR1 is MGHRA and CDR2 is YSYEKL. Here the CDR3 DNA reads TGCGCCAGCAGAGGAATTGGGACCTACGAGCAGTACTTC. It codes for CASRGIGTYEQYF.

This clonotype was detected a few times. This may be a read error, as it is one base from a much larger clone. The chain carries TRBV28 and TRBJ2-1; 7 bases fit TRBD2. Unmatched junction bases numbered 23, after V lost 3 bases and J lost 6 bases. Germline CDR1 and CDR2: MDHEN and SYDVKM. This CDR3 comprises 20 residues. CDR3 sequence (DNA): TGTGCCAGCAGTTTTCTGGTTGGCCCAACCTGGCGGGAGAGTGTCAATGAGCAGTTCTTC. It is translated as CASSFLVGPTWRESVNEQFF.

This clonotype was counted only a few times. The chain couples TRBV28 to TRBJ2-7, with D perhaps assigned TRBD1 or TRBD2 (6 bases each). Trimming took 9 bases from V and 1 from J, leaving 13 bases between them. The length of the CDR3 is 13 residues. Germline lookup yields CDR1 MDHEN and CDR2 SYDVKM. The CDR3 nucleotides are TGTGCCAGTCAGAGGGGGACTTCCTACGAGCAGTACTTC. It is translated as CASQRGTSYEQYF.

V is TRBV11-2 and J is TRBJ2-3, with TRBD2 matching 9 bases. This CDR3 is 18 amino acids long. The V gene end was trimmed by 1 base and the J gene end by 2 bases; junction bases not matched to a gene: 10. Germline V CDR1 and CDR2: SGHAT, FQNNGV. The CDR3, as DNA: TGTGCCAGCAGCTTAGGCTCTACTAGCGGGCCATCCACAGATACGCAGTATTTT. It specifies CASSLGSTSGPSTDTQYF.